The 29 T cell receptor beta chains presented below share a single source sample, sequenced in a study of cytomegalovirus exposure and HLA in healthy donors. Profiled with immunoSEQ multiplex PCR; TCRdb holds only in-frame clones, not every one. Among 330,000 or so clones listed, more than 80% were seen once. The sequenced sample was PBMCs. The receptors originated from a woman in her late teens or twenties in good health and CMV-seronegative.

This chain uses TRBV7-2 with TRBJ2-3, with 7 positions matching TRBD2. The CDR3 runs to 15 residues. Germline CDR1 is SGHTA and CDR2 is FQGNSA. J lost 2 bases, V lost 3 bases, and 5 bases had no gene match. The CDR3, as DNA: TGTGCCAGCAGCTTCGGGGGGTCCTACACAGATACGCAGTATTTT. This encodes CASSFGGSYTDTQYF. The full variable domain, rest sourced from reference TRBV7-2 and TRBJ2-3, is GAGVSQSPSNKVTEKGKDVELRCDPISGHTALYWYRQSLGQGLEFLIYFQGNSAPDKSGLPSDRFSAERTGGSVSTLTIQRTQQEDSAVYLCASSFGGSYTDTQYFGPGTRLTVL.

The CDR3: CASSLGTSADIQYF. The CDR3 DNA reads TGCGCCAGCAGCTTGGGGACTAGCGCTGACATTCAGTACTTC. The chain couples TRBV5-1 to TRBJ2-4, with 9 bases identical to TRBD2. The CDR3 is made up of 14 amino acids. Unmatched junction bases numbered 3, after V lost 0 bases and J lost 8 bases. CDR1 is SGHRS and CDR2 is YFSETQ in the germline V gene. Full variable domain (outside the CDR3, taken from reference TRBV5-1 and TRBJ2-4): KAGVTQTPRYLIKTRGQQVTLSCSPISGHRSVSWYQQTPGQGLQFLFEYFSETQRNKGNFPGRFSGRQFSNSRSEMNVSTLELGDSALYLCASSLGTSADIQYFGAGTRLSVL.

Concerning this clone itself: Other DNA sequences of this sample code for an identical CDR3. This rearrangement joins TRBV7-2 to TRBJ2-7, with a weak D call TRBD1 (5 bases). CDR3 size: 12 residues. The germline V gene has CDR1 SGHTA and CDR2 FQGNSA. V lost 3 bases, J lost 4 bases, and 7 bases lay in between. The CDR3: CASSLSGYEQYF. DNA for the CDR3: TGTGCCAGCAGCTTGTCAGGGTACGAGCAGTACTTC.

CDR3 DNA: TGCAGTGCTCCGACGGGAGATGAGCAGTTCTTC. It codes for CSAPTGDEQFF. The rearrangement joins TRBV20-1 to TRBJ2-1, with D possibly matching TRBD2 (6 bases). The CDR3 runs 11 residues. Trimming removed 5 bases from V and 8 bases from J, with 10 bases in between. Germline V CDR1 and CDR2: DFQATT, SNEGSKA (reference sequence).

The chain uses TRBV5-4 and TRBJ2-3; TRBD2 agrees at 13 bases. Germline CDR1 reads SGHNT; CDR2 reads YYREEE (reference sequence). The CDR3 extends over 16 amino acids. V trimming: 4 bases; J trimming: 2 bases; junction bases outside the gene matches: 4. CDR3 nucleotides: TGTGCCAGCAGCCGTGGACTAGCGGGAGACACAGATACGCAGTATTTT. Amino acids: CASSRGLAGDTDTQYF.

The chain couples TRBV28 to TRBJ1-1; 11 nucleotides line up with TRBD1. Germline CDR1 MDHEN, CDR2 SYDVKM. V lost 2 bases and J lost 3; bases outside the gene matches: 23. The CDR3 loop spans 22 amino acids. The CDR3 is CASSLVLVVMRRTGGEYTEAFF. CDR3 sequence (DNA): TGTGCCAGCAGTTTAGTTTTGGTGGTCATGAGACGGACAGGGGGCGAATACACTGAAGCTTTCTTT. The variable domain in full, completed from reference TRBV28 and TRBJ1-1, reads DVKVTQSSRYLVKRTGEKVFLECVQDMDHENMFWYRQDPGLGLRLIYFSYDVKMKEKGDIPEGYSVSREKKERFSLILESASTNQTSMYLCASSLVLVVMRRTGGEYTEAFFGQGTRLTVV.

This rearrangement joins TRBV6-1 to TRBJ1-5; D is unclear. This CDR3 has 16 residues. Trimming left V 3 bases short and J 0 bases short, with 12 bases between. The germline gives CDR1 MNHNS, CDR2 SASEGT. The DNA of the CDR3 is TGTGCCAGCAGTGAGTGGGCACTGAGTAGCAATCAGCCCCAGCATTTT. It specifies CASSEWALSSNQPQHF.

The rearrangement links TRBV29-1 to TRBJ2-7, with 9 bases matching TRBD1. This CDR3 region has 13 residues. Trimming removed 7 bases from V and 2 bases from J; junction bases left unmatched: 6. CDR1 is SQVTM, CDR2 ANQGSEA, per germline. As DNA, the CDR3 is TGCAGCGCCCGGGACAGGGCCGCCTACGAGCAGTACTTC. Amino acids: CSARDRAAYEQYF.

The chain joins TRBV4-2 to TRBJ2-2, with 8 bases fitting TRBD2. J lost 4 bases, V lost 1 base, and 11 bases had no gene match. Germline V gene sequence: CDR1 LGHNA, CDR2 YNFKEQ. The CDR3 has 18 residues. This CDR3 reads CASSQGLKSGSGTGELFF. The CDR3 nucleotides read TGTGCCAGCAGCCAAGGGTTGAAAAGCGGGAGCGGCACCGGGGAGCTGTTTTTT.

The chain links TRBV28 to TRBJ2-7; 8 bases agree with TRBD2. This CDR3 is 14 amino acids long. Germline CDR1 reads MDHEN; CDR2 reads SYDVKM. V was clipped by 5 bases and J by 6 bases; unmatched bases: 9. The CDR3 bases are TGTGCCAGCAGTGGAGGAGGGCTAGCGGGCGAGCAGTACTTC. Translated, it gives CASSGGGLAGEQYF.

The chain uses TRBV28 and TRBJ1-1, with TRBD1 matching over 9 bases. The CDR3 extends over 12 amino acids. CDR1 is MDHEN and CDR2 is SYDVKM in the germline V gene. The V segment lost 5 bases and the J segment 11 bases; nucleotides outside the gene matches: 6. The CDR3 region has the DNA TGTGCCAGCAGTCCGGACAGGGGACGTGCTTTCTTT. This sequence encodes CASSPDRGRAFF.

This clone appeared once. This chain connects TRBV18 to TRBJ2-3, with TRBD2 as a possible D gene (6 bases). CDR1 and CDR2 (germline): KGHSH, LQKENI. This CDR3 has 15 amino acids. V was pared by 1 base and J by 4 bases, with 12 bases between. In DNA form, the CDR3 reads TGTGCCAGCTCACCACGTCGCGGGAATTCAGATACGCAGTATTTT. The encoded protein is CASSPRRGNSDTQYF.

V usage is TRBV5-1 and J usage is TRBJ2-2; D gene uncertain. CDR1 and CDR2 (germline): SGHRS, YFSETQ. V was trimmed by 1 base and J by 8 bases, leaving 12 bases between them. This CDR3 has 14 amino acids. For the CDR3, the DNA is TGCGCCAGCAGCTTGCAGCGCCCCGGGGGGGAGCTGTTTTTT. This codes for CASSLQRPGGELFF.

The chain recombines TRBV6-5 with TRBJ2-1, with 11 positions matching TRBD2. Germline assignment: CDR1 MNHEY and CDR2 SVGAGI. J lost 2 bases, V lost 2 bases, and 2 bases had no gene match. This CDR3 contains 16 residues. The CDR3, as DNA: TGTGCCAGCAGTTACAAACTAGCGGGGGCCTACAATGAGCAGTTCTTC. It yields the protein CASSYKLAGAYNEQFF.

The chain recombines TRBV29-1 with TRBJ1-2, with TRBD1 matching 12 bases. Germline V gene data show CDR1 as SQVTM and CDR2 as ANQGSEA. The length of the CDR3 is 15 residues. V lost 5 bases to trimming and J lost 5 bases; unmatched junction nucleotides: 9. This chain's CDR3 is CSVSGTGGASYGYTF. DNA for the CDR3: TGCAGCGTTTCCGGGACAGGGGGCGCTTCGTATGGCTACACCTTC.

The rearrangement joins TRBV5-6 to TRBJ1-4; no definite D call. The germline CDR1 and CDR2 sequences are SGHDT and YYEEEE. V lost 3 bases and J 8 bases, leaving 14 bases between the germline ends. The CDR3 sequence is 14 residues long. The CDR3 DNA reads as TGTGCCAGCAGCTCAGGTATAAGGAACGAAAAACTGTTTTTT. This translates into CASSSGIRNEKLFF. The variable domain in full, completed from reference TRBV5-6 and TRBJ1-4, reads DAGVTQSPTHLIKTRGQQVTLRCSPKSGHDTVSWYQQALGQGPQFIFQYYEEEERQRGNFPDRFSGHQFPNYSSELNVNALLLGDSALYLCASSSGIRNEKLFFGSGTQLSVL.

V usage is TRBV7-9 and J usage is TRBJ1-4, with 7 nucleotides matching TRBD1. The CDR3 is 13 residues long. The trim removed 5 bases at V and 5 bases at J, leaving 2 bases unmatched. In germline, CDR1 is SEHNR, CDR2 FQNEAQ (reference sequence). The CDR3 reads CASSRRGNEKLFF. In DNA, the CDR3 is TGTGCCAGCAGCCGCAGGGGGAATGAAAAACTGTTTTTT. Supplemented by reference TRBV7-9 and TRBJ1-4, the full variable domain reads DTGVSQNPRHKITKRGQNVTFRCDPISEHNRLYWYRQTLGQGPEFLTYFQNEAQLEKSRLLSDRFSAERPKGSFSTLEIQRTEQGDSAMYLCASSRRGNEKLFFGSGTQLSVL.

This clone was recorded once. The V and J genes are TRBV11-1 and TRBJ2-1; no firm D call. Germline CDR1 is SGHAT and CDR2 is FQDESV (reference sequence). CDR3 length: 11 residues. Trimming took off 5 bases at V and 9 bases at J, with 8 bases between the two ends. CDR3 region: CASSNRGEQFF. CDR3 coding DNA: TGTGCCAGCAGCAACCGCGGTGAGCAGTTCTTC.

The rearrangement joins TRBV18 to TRBJ2-1; tentatively, D is TRBD1 (6 bases). This CDR3 comprises 16 residues. Trimming took off 3 bases at V and 1 base at J, with 13 bases between the two ends. CDR1 KGHSH and CDR2 LQKENI come from the germline V gene. Here the CDR3 DNA reads TGTGCCAGCTCACCGGTCTCCGGACAGTCCTACAATGAGCAGTTCTTC. It codes for CASSPVSGQSYNEQFF.

This chain joins TRBV5-4 and TRBJ2-3; 9 nucleotides match TRBD2. The CDR3 is 15 residues long. Germline V gene lookup returns CDR1 SGHNT and CDR2 YYREEE (reference sequence). V trimming: 3 bases; J trimming: 6 bases; junction bases outside the gene matches: 8. The CDR3, as DNA: TGTGCCAGCAGCTCAAATAGCGGGAGAGGGGATACGCAGTATTTT. It codes for CASSSNSGRGDTQYF.

The rearrangement joins TRBV18 to TRBJ1-5; 9 positions match TRBD1. CDR3 length: 18 residues. Germline V gene sequence: CDR1 KGHSH, CDR2 LQKENI. V shed 3 bases and J 2 bases; nucleotides not matched to a gene: 11. Here the CDR3 DNA reads TGTGCCAGCTCACCGGGAACAGGGGGCCTAATCGGCAATCAGCCCCAGCATTTT. Residues: CASSPGTGGLIGNQPQHF.

The V and J genes are TRBV2 and TRBJ2-5; 8 bases align to TRBD2. Trimming at V came to 8 bases and at J to 4 bases, leaving 9 bases not matched to a gene. CDR1 is SNHLY, CDR2 FYNNEI, per germline. The CDR3 has 14 residues. This chain's CDR3 is CASRDLTSVETQYF. CDR3 nucleotide sequence: TGTGCCAGCCGAGACCTGACTAGCGTAGAGACCCAGTACTTC.

This chain uses TRBV7-8 with TRBJ1-3, with TRBD1 matching over 8 bases. Germline-derived CDR1 and CDR2 are SGHVS and FQNEAQ. This CDR3 has 16 amino acids. Germline trimming cut 5 bases from V and 4 bases from J; bases unmatched to any gene: 10. CDR3 coding DNA: TGTGCCAGCAGCCCTCGGACAGGGACACCCGGAAACACCATATATTTT. This encodes CASSPRTGTPGNTIYF.

The rearrangement links TRBV6-1 to TRBJ2-1; 13 bases match TRBD2. The V gene's germline CDR1 is MNHNS and CDR2 SASEGT. After removal of 2 bases from V and 0 bases from J, the junction contained 13 bases not matched to a gene. The CDR3 covers 21 residues. CDR3 residues: CASSERRGLAGALSSYNEQFF. The CDR3 DNA is TGTGCCAGCAGTGAAAGGCGTGGACTAGCGGGAGCTCTTAGCTCCTACAATGAGCAGTTCTTC.

The chain combines TRBV28 with TRBJ2-7; D is possibly TRBD2 (5 bases). The CDR3 totals 13 residues. The V gene's germline CDR1 is MDHEN and CDR2 SYDVKM. Trimming removed 5 bases from V and 5 bases from J, with 13 bases in between. CDR3 sequence (DNA): TGTGCCAGCAGTGAGGGCTCTCGGAACGAGCAGTACTTC. As protein: CASSEGSRNEQYF.

The V and J genes are TRBV29-1 and TRBJ2-1; 8 positions agree with TRBD2. Germline V CDR1 and CDR2: SQVTM, ANQGSEA. The CDR3 totals 15 residues. With 7 bases clipped from V and 10 bases from J, the junction kept 18 bases outside the gene matches. The CDR3, as DNA: TGCAGCGCTGTGCCAATTAGCGGGATACAGAGGGAGCAGTTCTTC. The encoded protein is CSAVPISGIQREQFF.

The chain couples TRBV12-5 to TRBJ1-1, with TRBD1 matching over 7 bases. The CDR3 spans 13 residues. The junction had 4 bases not matched to a gene; V was cut back by 6 bases and J by 3 bases. Germline assignment: CDR1 LGHNT and CDR2 FRNRAP. CDR3 in DNA: TGTGCTAGTGGGACAGGGAGTTACACTGAAGCTTTCTTT. It yields the protein CASGTGSYTEAFF. The variable domain in full, with the rest retrieved from reference TRBV12-5 and TRBJ1-1, is DARVTQTPRHKVTEMGQEVTMRCQPILGHNTVFWYRQTMMQGLELLAYFRNRAPLDDSGMPKDRFSAEMPDATLATLKIQPSEPRDSAVYFCASGTGSYTEAFFGQGTRLTVV.

V is TRBV18 and J is TRBJ2-5; TRBD1 matches at 8 bases. The CDR3 loop spans 15 amino acids. From germline, CDR1 is KGHSH and CDR2 LQKENI. The V gene end was trimmed by 3 bases and the J gene end by 1 base; junction bases not matched to a gene: 4. CDR3 nucleotides: TGTGCCAGCTCACCCCAACAGGGGGGCCAAGAGACCCAGTACTTC. Protein sequence: CASSPQQGGQETQYF. The variable domain in full, completed from reference TRBV18 and TRBJ2-5, reads NAGVMQNPRHLVRRRGQEARLRCSPMKGHSHVYWYRQLPEEGLKFMVYLQKENIIDESGMPKERFSAEFPKEGPSILRIQQVVRGDSAAYFCASSPQQGGQETQYFGPGTRLLVL.

This sequence joins TRBV6-6 and TRBJ2-7; D unclear. The CDR3 consists of 13 residues. The germline V gene has CDR1 MNHNY and CDR2 SVGAGI (reference sequence). Trimming pared 6 bases from V and 6 bases from J, leaving 15 bases between. The CDR3 nucleotides are TGTGCCAGCAGCGCCAACCGAGCGCTCGAGCAGTACTTC. Amino acid sequence: CASSANRALEQYF.